This T cell receptor (beta chain) was identified in a study of identifying expanded T cells in peripheral blood. Per the germline V gene, CDR1 is KGHSH and CDR2 is LQKENI. This CDR3 region has 15 residues. V was pared by 2 bases and J by 3 bases, with 5 bases of the junction left unmatched. To note about this clone: As yet, its antigen is unknown.

Study outcomes and limitations: Over about two and four weeks, about 15 and 18 clones changed, versus roughly 1.2 between replicates.

Here immunoSEQ multiplex PCR was the method, and the copy in TCRdb shows in-frame clones only, minus some. The sample lists approximately 85,000 clones, about four fifths seen once, with around a sixth in the top ten. The sequencing sample was made of blood. The TCR sequence derives from a person aged 18 to 70 in good health. V and J are TRBV18 and TRBJ2-7, with 9 bases aligning to TRBD1. The CDR3 loop reads CASSPRTGEIYEQYF. The CDR3 DNA reads TGTGCCAGCTCACCAAGGACAGGGGAGATCTACGAGCAGTACTTC.